This TCR beta chain comes out of a study of cytomegalovirus exposure and HLA in healthy donors. Whole-study results and caveats: The sole available immune exposure information was CMV serostatus.

In the case of this clone: What it binds is not known.

The PCR ran on 60 Vbeta and 13 Jbeta primers. TCRdb keeps only in-frame clones here, not all; method: immunoSEQ multiplex PCR. In total, the table holds 100,000 to 150,000 clones. V lost 0 bases to trimming and J lost 6 bases, with 13 bases between them. The CDR3 is 15 amino acids. CDR1 is LGHNA, CDR2 YSLEER, per germline. This sequence joins TRBV4-3 and TRBJ2-3; D is possibly TRBD1 (6 bases). This TCR derives from a woman aged 35 to 49 in good health and CMV-seropositive. Sequencing was performed on PBMCs. The CDR3 DNA sequence: TGCGCCAGCAGCCAAGAGAACAGGGTTTTGGATACGCAGTATTTT. Amino acids: CASSQENRVLDTQYF.